This is a list of T cell receptor beta chains from one sample in a study of cytotoxic CD8 clonotypes in ibrutinib-treated CLL. Measured with immunoSEQ multiplex PCR; TCRdb has only the in-frame clones, and not every one. The table records some 140,000 clones, over 60% of them present only once. Sequencing used PBMCs, obtained after 12 months of ibrutinib treatment. The receptors stem from a human donor with chronic lymphocytic leukemia. CDR3s include the opening cysteine and the closing phenylalanine or tryptophan. A D gene is named only where the DNA matches it firmly. Not all rows give a size; the values are once, few, many and, for expanded clones, a class.

d_call	j_call	clone_size	v_call	cdr3_nt	cdr3_aa
-	TRBJ1-4	-	TRBV7-2	TGTGCCAGCAGCTTAGCGGGCAGGGGATCCGAAAAACTGTTTTTT	CASSLAGRGSEKLFF
-	TRBJ2-7	-	TRBV6-5	TGTGCCAGCAGTGGAGAACAGGGCTACGAGCAGTACTTC	CASSGEQGYEQYF
-	TRBJ2-3	-	TRBV5-1	TGCGCCAGCAGCTTGGGGTCCGCGGGAGATACGCAGTATTTT	CASSLGSAGDTQYF
-	TRBJ2-3	few	TRBV30	TGTGCCTGGAGTCCTTTCCTCCGGGATACGCAGTATTTT	CAWSPFLRDTQYF
-	TRBJ2-3	-	TRBV29-1	TGCAGCGTTGCAGCTGCGGCCTCCACAGATACGCAGTATTTT	CSVAAAASTDTQYF
TRBD1	TRBJ2-2	-	TRBV4-3	TGCGCCAGCAGCCAATTCGGGACAGGGGGAGATTCGAACACCGGGGAGCTGTTTTTT	CASSQFGTGGDSNTGELFF
TRBD1	TRBJ1-2	few	TRBV19	TGTGCCAGTTCTCCCGGACAGGTGGGCTATGGCTACACCTTC	CASSPGQVGYGYTF
-	TRBJ2-7	-	TRBV5-8	TGTGCCAGCAGCCCTGTTGGCAGAAAGCGCTACGAGCAGTACTTC	CASSPVGRKRYEQYF
-	TRBJ2-7	-	TRBV29-1	TGCAGCGTTGTAGTTACCTACGAGCAGTACTTC	CSVVVTYEQYF
-	TRBJ2-1	-	TRBV10-3	TGTGCCATCAGGAGGGGTGGGAATGAGCAGTTCTTC	CAIRRGGNEQFF
-	TRBJ1-2	few	TRBV2	TGTGCCAGCAGTCCCGAAATTGGTGGCTACACCTTC	CASSPEIGGYTF
TRBD1	TRBJ2-7	-	TRBV7-8	TGTGCCAGCAGCCAAGGGACAGGGGGCTACGAGCAGTACTTC	CASSQGTGGYEQYF
-	TRBJ2-1	-	TRBV11-3	TGTGCCAGCAGCCCCCTTAACAGAGGGAATGAGCAGTTCTTC	CASSPLNRGNEQFF
-	TRBJ2-3	-	TRBV28	TGTGCCAGCATTATAGGGGGTGCTTCTAGCACAGATACGCAGTATTTT	CASIIGGASSTDTQYF
TRBD2	TRBJ2-3	-	TRBV4-3	TGCGCCAGCAGCCAAGTGTCGGGGGGGACCGATACGCAGTATTTT	CASSQVSGGTDTQYF
-	TRBJ1-4	-	TRBV29-1	TGCAGCGTCGGCCGGACAGCCGTTAATGAAAAACTGTTTTTT	CSVGRTAVNEKLFF
-	TRBJ2-7	-	TRBV6-6	TGTGCCAGCAGTTCGACAGACAGCTCCAACTACGAGCAGTACTTC	CASSSTDSSNYEQYF
-	TRBJ1-2	-	TRBV19	TGTGCCAGTAGTAGTGAGGTTCTCTATGGCTACACCTTC	CASSSEVLYGYTF
-	TRBJ2-2	-	TRBV29-1	TGCAGCGTAACTCGGGTTCACACCGGGGAGCTGTTTTTT	CSVTRVHTGELFF
-	TRBJ1-2	-	TRBV6-5	TGTGCCAGCAGTTCGGGAGCTCGGGGCTACACCTTC	CASSSGARGYTF
-	TRBJ1-4	-	TRBV6-1	TGTGCCAGCAGTCCGTCGGGGCAAGCTGAAAAACTGTTTTTT	CASSPSGQAEKLFF
-	TRBJ1-4	few	TRBV4-3	TGCGCCAGCAGCCAAGATCTGGATGAAAAACTGTTTTTT	CASSQDLDEKLFF
-	TRBJ1-3	-	TRBV5-4	TGTGCCAGCAGCTCCGGCGCAGGGCCCACACTCTCTGGAAACACCATATATTTT	CASSSGAGPTLSGNTIYF
-	TRBJ2-2	-	TRBV7-9	TGTGCCAGCAGCTTAGCTCGGTACACCGGGGAGCTGTTTTTT	CASSLARYTGELFF
TRBD1	TRBJ2-2	-	TRBV28	TGTGCCAGCAGTTTCTTCAGGGGGCGCGCCGGGGAGCTGTTTTTT	CASSFFRGRAGELFF
-	TRBJ2-3	-	TRBV4-1	TGCGCCAGCAAGTCTTGGCATGACGGCGCAGATACGCAGTATTTT	CASKSWHDGADTQYF
-	TRBJ2-7	-	TRBV5-6	TGTGCCAGCAGCGAGACACCGGGATCAGGAATCTACGAGCAGTACTTC	CASSETPGSGIYEQYF
TRBD1	TRBJ2-7	-	TRBV30	TGTGCCTGGCCCCCGACAGGGAAGAGCTCCTACGAGCAGTACTTC	CAWPPTGKSSYEQYF
-	TRBJ1-2	-	TRBV28	TGTGCCAGCAGTTTTCGGGGGGAGGGAACTCTCTATGGCTACACCTTC	CASSFRGEGTLYGYTF
-	TRBJ1-2	-	TRBV27	TGTGCCAGCAGTCTTGGAATTATGGGGTATGGCTACACCTTC	CASSLGIMGYGYTF
TRBD1	TRBJ2-7	-	TRBV29-1	TGCAGCGTTGGGACAGGGAATTCCTACGAGCAGTACTTC	CSVGTGNSYEQYF
-	TRBJ2-2	-	TRBV7-2	TGTGCCAGCAGCATCCACCCACCCGGCACAGCCGGGGAGCTGTTTTTT	CASSIHPPGTAGELFF
-	TRBJ1-3	-	TRBV18	TGTGCCAGCTCACCGGTCAGTAGCCAGGCTGGAAACACCATATATTTT	CASSPVSSQAGNTIYF
TRBD1	TRBJ1-5	few	TRBV5-1	TGCGCCAGCAGCTACGGGACAGGGGAAGACAATCAGCCCCAGCATTTT	CASSYGTGEDNQPQHF
-	TRBJ2-3	-	TRBV28	TGTGCCAGCAGTTTAACGCCATACGGCACAGATACGCAGTATTTT	CASSLTPYGTDTQYF
TRBD2	TRBJ2-1	-	TRBV5-1	TGCGCCAGCGGGACAGGGACTAGCGGGAACAATGAGCAGTTCTTC	CASGTGTSGNNEQFF
-	TRBJ2-3	-	TRBV6-1	TGTGCCAGCATTTATAGCGGAGCAGATACGCAGTATTTT	CASIYSGADTQYF
-	TRBJ2-1	once	TRBV25-1	TGTGCCAGCAGTGCCAAGGGCAATGAGCAGTTCTTC	CASSAKGNEQFF
TRBD1	TRBJ2-5	-	TRBV5-1	TGCGCCAGCAGGACTCTCGGACAGGGCTTTGAGACCCAGTACTTC	CASRTLGQGFETQYF
-	TRBJ2-3	-	TRBV4-1	TGCGCCAGCAGGCTACGACTCACTAGCACAGATACGCAGTATTTT	CASRLRLTSTDTQYF
-	TRBJ2-7	-	TRBV4-3	TGCGCCAGCAGCCAAGATTGGTTGTTCTCCTACGAGCAGTACTTC	CASSQDWLFSYEQYF
-	TRBJ2-7	once	TRBV30	TGTGCCTGGAGTGTGCTAGGCTACGAGCAGTACTTC	CAWSVLGYEQYF
-	TRBJ2-7	-	TRBV18	TGTGCCAGCTCACCGGGGGGCGGGACCTTTGTCTACGAGCAGTACTTC	CASSPGGGTFVYEQYF
TRBD1	TRBJ1-2	few	TRBV28	TGTGCCAGCAGTTTACCCCTCCGGGGACAGGGTCTCGGCTACACCTTC	CASSLPLRGQGLGYTF
-	TRBJ1-2	few	TRBV2	TGTGCCACCGCCGGGAGCCAAGCTAACTATGGCTACACCTTC	CATAGSQANYGYTF
TRBD1	TRBJ1-2	once	TRBV5-1	TGCGCCAGCAGCTTGGAGGGACAGGGCTATGGCTACACCTTC	CASSLEGQGYGYTF
-	TRBJ1-5	-	TRBV23-1	TGCGCCAGCAGTCAGCCCCCCAGGTTTGGAGGGAGCAATCAGCCCCAGCATTTT	CASSQPPRFGGSNQPQHF
TRBD1	TRBJ1-5	-	TRBV7-9	TGTGCCAGCAGTCGGACAGGACTAAATCAGCCCCAGCATTTT	CASSRTGLNQPQHF
-	TRBJ2-5	-	TRBV4-2	TGTGCCAGCAGCCAAGATGTTTACAGGGCGGGAGAGACCCAGTACTTC	CASSQDVYRAGETQYF
TRBD2	TRBJ2-1	-	TRBV5-1	TGCGCCAGCAGCTTGACTAGCGGGAGTATAGGGAATGAGCAGTTCTTC	CASSLTSGSIGNEQFF